These 13 T cell receptor beta chains originate from one sample sequenced in a study of cytomegalovirus exposure and HLA in healthy donors. Sequencing was performed with immunoSEQ multiplex PCR; in TCRdb, only in-frame clones are kept and a portion is missing. The repertoire holds roughly 350,000 clones, with 86% as singletons. The source material was PBMCs. These receptors were taken from a woman younger than 30 in good health and CMV-seronegative.

The chain combines TRBV4-2 with TRBJ2-7, with D unresolved. Germline assignment: CDR1 LGHNA and CDR2 YNFKEQ. The CDR3 consists of 15 residues. The ends were cut back, 4 bases at V and 1 base at J, with 14 bases in the middle. The CDR3 loop reads CASSPSGPGSYEQYF. CDR3 in DNA: TGTGCCAGCAGCCCCAGTGGCCCCGGGTCCTACGAGCAGTACTTC.

J is TRBJ2-7 and V is TRBV4-1; possible D gene TRBD2, 7 bases. This CDR3 has 17 residues. Germline CDR1 is MGHRA and CDR2 is YSYEKL. Trimming stripped 1 base from V and 4 bases from J, with 20 bases between. The CDR3 reads CASSQGRGARDQYEQYF. In DNA, the CDR3 is TGCGCCAGCAGCCAAGGACGGGGGGCCAGGGATCAGTACGAGCAGTACTTC.

The chain is built from TRBV7-3 and TRBJ2-1; 13 positions agree with TRBD2. The trim removed 4 bases at V and 9 bases at J, leaving 6 bases unmatched. Germline V CDR1 and CDR2: SGHTA, FQGTGA. The CDR3 is 15 amino acids. CDR3: CASSSMGLAGFEQFF. For the CDR3, the DNA is TGTGCCAGCAGCTCAATGGGACTAGCGGGATTTGAGCAGTTCTTC.

This clone was detected a few times. V usage is TRBV28 and J usage is TRBJ1-2; TRBD1 matches at 7 bases. The CDR3 length is 14 residues. The ends lost 2 bases at V and 2 bases at J; junction bases unmatched: 2. Germline V CDR1 and CDR2: MDHEN, SYDVKM. This CDR3 is CASSLRQGNYGYTF. CDR3 bases: TGTGCCAGCAGTTTACGACAGGGCAACTATGGCTACACCTTC.

This chain links TRBV7-6 with TRBJ2-5; the D gene is possibly TRBD1 (6 bases). Per germline, CDR1 SGHVS and CDR2 FNYEAQ. The CDR3 extends over 12 amino acids. V was pared by 1 base and J by 7 bases, with 7 bases between. The CDR3 DNA reads TGTGCCAGCAGCTTAGAGGGGGTGACCCAGTACTTC. It codes for CASSLEGVTQYF.

The chain is built from TRBV18 and TRBJ1-4, with unresolved D. Germline loops: CDR1 KGHSH, CDR2 LQKENI. This CDR3 is 14 amino acids long. V was pared by 8 bases and J by 8 bases, with 18 bases between. CDR3 sequence reads: CASNIVPGEEKLFF. CDR3 in DNA: TGTGCCAGCAACATAGTTCCCGGAGAGGAAAAACTGTTTTTT.

This clone was counted once. The genes are TRBV5-1 and TRBJ2-2; possible D gene TRBD2, 5 bases. The ends were cut back, 0 bases at V and 3 bases at J, with 12 bases in the middle. The CDR3 is 16 amino acids. Germline-derived CDR1 and CDR2 are SGHRS and YFSETQ. The CDR3 DNA is TGCGCCAGCAGCTTGGGAGGGCGGGTCGACACCGGGGAGCTGTTTTTT. It yields the protein CASSLGGRVDTGELFF.

The J gene is TRBJ2-3, the V gene TRBV6-5; TRBD2 matches at 9 bases. After removal of 2 bases from V and 6 bases from J, the junction contained 3 bases not matched to a gene. CDR1 and CDR2 from the germline V gene are MNHEY and SVGAGI. CDR3 length: 14 amino acids. The CDR3 protein is CASSYGGRVDTQYF. As DNA, the CDR3 is TGTGCCAGCAGTTACGGCGGGAGGGTGGATACGCAGTATTTT.

V usage is TRBV7-2 and J usage is TRBJ2-5; 7 nucleotides match TRBD1. The CDR3 has 14 amino acids. Looked up from germline, CDR1 is SGHTA and CDR2 is FQGNSA. The ends lost 4 bases at V and 4 bases at J; junction bases unmatched: 6. In DNA, the CDR3 is TGTGCCAGCAGCTCAGGGACAGTGGCAGAGACCCAGTACTTC. The encoded protein is CASSSGTVAETQYF.

The V and J genes are TRBV28 and TRBJ1-2, with a possible D match to TRBD1 (5 bases). V was shortened by 6 bases and J by 4 bases, with 15 bases between the two germline ends. CDR3 length: 14 amino acids. Germline V gives CDR1 MDHEN, CDR2 SYDVKM. The CDR3 DNA sequence: TGTGCCAGCAGCCCACTTGGGGCGGCCTATGGCTACACCTTC. This gives the protein CASSPLGAAYGYTF.

This chain links TRBV6-4 with TRBJ2-1; TRBD2 aligns across 11 bases. Germline CDR1 is MRHNA and CDR2 is SNTAGT. The ends lost 3 bases at V and 5 bases at J; junction bases unmatched: 3. The CDR3 covers 15 residues. The CDR3 is CASSELAGENNEQFF. For the CDR3, the DNA is TGTGCCAGCAGTGAACTAGCGGGGGAGAACAATGAGCAGTTCTTC.

The J gene is TRBJ1-4, the V gene TRBV15; no clear D. The CDR3 has 15 amino acids. Per germline, CDR1 LNHNV and CDR2 YYDKDF (reference sequence). V was clipped by 3 bases and J by 0 bases, with 8 bases between them. For the CDR3, the DNA is TGTGCCACCAGCAGGATAGCAGCAACTAATGAAAAACTGTTTTTT. It encodes CATSRIAATNEKLFF. Together with reference TRBV15 and TRBJ1-4, the CDR3 gives the full variable domain: DAMVIQNPRYQVTQFGKPVTLSCSQTLNHNVMYWYQQKSSQAPKLLFHYYDKDFNNEADTPDNFQSRRPNTSFCFLDIRSPGLGDTAMYLCATSRIAATNEKLFFGSGTQLSVL.

The V gene is TRBV27, the J gene TRBJ2-1, with TRBD2 matching over 9 bases. Germline CDR1 reads MNHEY; CDR2 reads SMNVEV (reference sequence). The CDR3 loop spans 19 amino acids. Trimming cost V 2 bases and J 3 bases; bases outside gene matches: 14. CDR3 DNA sequence: TGTGCCAGCAGTTTAAAGGGACTAGCTGAAAAAGGTTTCTACAATGAGCAGTTCTTC. This gives the protein CASSLKGLAEKGFYNEQFF.